This T cell receptor (beta chain) was observed in a study of blood T cell repertoires in COVID-19 (TCRdb year 2020). Regarding the research as a whole: The collaborator samples originated in the United States, Italy and Spain and spanned the acute and convalescent phases of COVID-19. Subjects who had been exposed to COVID-19, were actively infected with it, or had recovered from it provided the deeply sampled blood TCRbeta repertoires that made up the dataset. A de-identified subject ID, COVID-19 status, age in years and sex were almost always included in the sample metadata. The samples were drawn from two sources: the first 160 participants of the ongoing ImmuneRACE study, and 1,000 to 1,500 subjects contributed by 6 global collaborators. Where available, HLA class I and class II types were obtained from metadata supplied by the sample provider rather than from assay-based typing. The prospective study material was composed of cDNA or gDNA derived from T cells, B-cell-depleted T cells, or PBMCs. The repertoires were released in a freely available public database meant as a resource for research on the immune response to SARS-CoV-2.

Unmatched junction bases come to 3, with V trimmed by 6 bases and J by 4 bases. The germline V gene encodes CDR1 MNHEY and CDR2 SVGAGI. There are 13 amino acids in the CDR3, from cysteine to phenylalanine inclusive. The DNA shown is the 39-base CDR3, in frame from base 1. Collaborating institutions collected whole blood in K2EDTA tubes following their own protocols. For TCRbeta analysis, collaborators shipped samples in one of three forms: frozen whole blood, isolated PBMCs, or DNA extracted from either of those sample types. The study at large found these results: How much clinical and demographic metadata was included differed by source and by participant, and the metadata was provided uncurated.

The immunoSEQ Assay, a bias-controlled multiplex PCR, was used to amplify TCRbeta CDR3 regions from genomic DNA. Per the original workflow: The number of nucleated cells in each sample was estimated by amplification of reference gene primers within the assay. To quantify the absolute abundance of each unique TCRbeta CDR3 rearrangement, sequence reads were collapsed and filtered. For each sample, productive Simpson clonality was calculated as the square root of Simpson's diversity index across productive rearrangements. The table comes from immuneACCESS by way of TCRdb, which keeps in-frame sequences with V and J called. Part of the clones is missing from these tables; in studies checked, under half for an unresolved V gene and the rest for unknown reasons. V, J and clone size reflect that table, while D and trimming were determined from the DNA. For this sample the table gives about 180,000 clones, of which 83% were detected only once. The ten largest account for less than 2% of the sample.

The count of this clone is one. Which antigen it targets is not known. Per-nucleotide qualities are absent, and no much larger clonotype sits a single base away. The chain joins TRBV6-5 to TRBJ1-1; a stretch of 9 junction bases matches TRBD1. The clonotype comes from a human donor in a cohort sampled during active COVID-19. Material: peripheral blood. The CDR3 sequence is CASRETGGTEAFF. The DNA sequence follows: TGTGCCAGCAGAGAGACAGGGGGCACTGAAGCTTTCTTT.